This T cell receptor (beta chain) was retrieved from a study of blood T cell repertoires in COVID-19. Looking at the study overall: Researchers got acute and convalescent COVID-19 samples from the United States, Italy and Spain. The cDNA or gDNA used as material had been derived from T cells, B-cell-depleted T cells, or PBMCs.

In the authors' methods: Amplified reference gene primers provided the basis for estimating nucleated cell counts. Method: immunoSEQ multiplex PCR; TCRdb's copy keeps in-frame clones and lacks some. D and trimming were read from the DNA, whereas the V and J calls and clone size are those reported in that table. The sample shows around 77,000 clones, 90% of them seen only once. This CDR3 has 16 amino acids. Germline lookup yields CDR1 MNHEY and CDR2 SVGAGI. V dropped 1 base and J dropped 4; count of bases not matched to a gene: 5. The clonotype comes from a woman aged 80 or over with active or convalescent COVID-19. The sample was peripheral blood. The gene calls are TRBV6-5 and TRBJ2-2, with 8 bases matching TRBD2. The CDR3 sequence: CASSYWAGGSTGELFF. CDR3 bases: TGTGCCAGCAGTTACTGGGCGGGGGGCTCCACCGGGGAGCTGTTTTTT.